The present entry profiles one T cell receptor (beta chain) with its context. What it binds is not known. The team ran DNA from unsorted PBMCs on ten immunoSEQ deep assay plates for sequencing. Clones were sequenced by immunoSEQ multiplex PCR, and TCRdb holds only the in-frame ones, with some missing. In the table there are roughly 500,000 clones, roughly 80% of which are singletons. V shed 2 bases and J 4 bases; nucleotides not matched to a gene: 7. This CDR3 has 15 amino acids. The germline gives CDR1 PRHDT, CDR2 FYEKMQ (reference sequence). This entry is derived from a study of shared clonotypes between healthy human individuals. Points from the study as a whole: The sampled material consisted only of blood, and tissue repertoires are likely to differ.

Donors had no recently reported acute infections or vaccinations and were HIV-negative. This chain connects TRBV13 to TRBJ1-2, with 7 bases lining up with TRBD1. The sequenced sample consisted of PBMCs. The receptor's source is a woman in her thirties or forties in good health. Some clones in this sample may be carry-over from other donors' samples. CDR3 coding DNA: TGTGCCAGCAGCTTAAACAGGGGTCAAACCTATGGCTACACCTTC. Amino acids: CASSLNRGQTYGYTF.